These 20 T cell receptor beta chains share one sample of origin, sequenced in a study of blood T cell dynamics during melanoma immunotherapy. The sample's time point: pre-treatment baseline. The data were produced by immunoSEQ multiplex PCR, yet TCRdb's version contains in-frame clones alone and is incomplete. This table holds approximately 22,000 clones, roughly 89% found once. The source material was blood, sampled from a patient treated with checkpoint blockade. All receptors come from a human donor with melanoma.

The V and J genes are TRBV28 and TRBJ2-7; the D gene is possibly TRBD2 (7 bases). This CDR3 is built from 15 residues. The V gene's germline CDR1 is MDHEN and CDR2 SYDVKM. V was pared by 6 bases and J by 4 bases, with 19 bases between. CDR3 amino acids: CASRGGVARLYEQYF. Here the CDR3 DNA reads TGTGCCAGCAGAGGGGGGGTAGCGAGATTGTACGAGCAGTACTTC.

The chain links TRBV15 to TRBJ2-7, with D unresolved. The CDR3 totals 13 residues. Germline values: CDR1 LNHNV, CDR2 YYDKDF (reference sequence). Trimming stripped 3 bases from V and 6 bases from J, with 12 bases between. For the CDR3, the DNA is TGTGCCACCAGCAGGGGCCCGTTGGGCGAGCAGTACTTC. As protein: CATSRGPLGEQYF.

The chain is built from TRBV6-6 and TRBJ2-3; a possible D gene is TRBD1 (5 bases). The germline V gene encodes CDR1 MNHNY and CDR2 SVGAGI (reference sequence). The V gene lost 6 bases and the J gene lost 3 bases, with 10 bases spanning the gap. The CDR3 is 13 amino acids. CDR3 in amino acids: CASSKRQTDTQYF. In DNA form, the CDR3 reads TGTGCCAGCAGCAAAAGACAGACAGATACGCAGTATTTT.

V and J are TRBV6-6 and TRBJ2-7; 8 nucleotides agree with TRBD2. This CDR3 region has 16 residues. CDR1 and CDR2 (germline): MNHNY, SVGAGI (reference sequence). Trimming removed 6 bases from V and 3 bases from J; junction bases left unmatched: 13. The CDR3 spells CASSPRGEREIYEQYF. CDR3 DNA: TGTGCCAGCAGCCCCCGGGGGGAGCGGGAGATCTACGAGCAGTACTTC.

This chain joins TRBV2 and TRBJ2-7, with 8 bases fitting TRBD1. The ends lost 6 bases at V and 7 bases at J; junction bases unmatched: 8. CDR1 and CDR2 (germline): SNHLY, FYNNEI. This CDR3 spans 13 amino acids. The chain's CDR3 is CASSSDRAGEQYF. CDR3 coding DNA: TGTGCCAGCAGCTCGGACAGGGCGGGAGAGCAGTACTTC.

The V gene is TRBV18, the J gene TRBJ2-7, with TRBD2 as a possible D gene (5 bases). V was shortened by 3 bases and J by 0 bases, with 15 bases between the two germline ends. Per germline, CDR1 KGHSH and CDR2 LQKENI. The CDR3 has 16 residues. CDR3 coding DNA: TGTGCCAGCTCACCGAAGCGGCAACCTTCCTCCTACGAGCAGTACTTC. It encodes CASSPKRQPSSYEQYF.

Only one count was recorded for this clone. The J gene is TRBJ2-7, the V gene TRBV27; 8 nucleotides match TRBD2. Losses at the gene ends were 3 bases for V and 3 bases for J; bases not matched to a gene: 7. In germline, CDR1 is MNHEY, CDR2 SMNVEV (reference sequence). The CDR3 consists of 15 residues. CDR3 residues: CASSLVPSGSYEQYF. DNA for the CDR3: TGTGCCAGCAGTTTGGTTCCCAGCGGGAGCTACGAGCAGTACTTC.

V usage is TRBV7-3 and J usage is TRBJ2-3; 8 positions agree with TRBD2. CDR1 is SGHTA and CDR2 is FQGTGA in the germline V gene. The CDR3 spans 16 residues. After removal of 4 bases from V and 5 bases from J, the junction contained 11 bases not matched to a gene. CDR3 residues: CASSSSPNSGIDTQYF. DNA of the CDR3: TGTGCCAGCAGCTCCTCCCCTAATAGCGGGATAGATACGCAGTATTTT.

This chain links TRBV2 with TRBJ2-7; 7 nucleotides align to TRBD2. The junction had 12 bases not matched to a gene; V was cut back by 4 bases and J by 3 bases. The CDR3 has 16 amino acids. The V gene's germline CDR1 is SNHLY and CDR2 FYNNEI. The CDR3 DNA follows: TGTGCCAGCAGTGCATTAGGCGGGGGTACCTTCTACGAGCAGTACTTC. It codes for CASSALGGGTFYEQYF.

J is TRBJ2-1 and V is TRBV27, with D possibly being TRBD1 (6 bases). Per germline, CDR1 MNHEY and CDR2 SMNVEV (reference sequence). Trimming shortened V by 5 bases and J by 10 bases, and 15 bases separated the two germline ends. The CDR3 spans 13 residues. CDR3 loop: CASSPQGLWEQFF. DNA for the CDR3: TGTGCCAGCAGTCCCCAGGGGTTGTGGGAGCAGTTCTTC.

This chain joins TRBV28 and TRBJ2-4; 11 nucleotides line up with TRBD2. The CDR3 is 15 amino acids. V was clipped by 3 bases and J by 9 bases; unmatched bases: 7. Germline assignment: CDR1 MDHEN and CDR2 SYDVKM. The CDR3 spells CASSFSGRAEVIQYF. In DNA, the CDR3 is TGTGCCAGCAGTTTTAGCGGGAGGGCAGAGGTCATTCAGTACTTC.

The chain recombines TRBV5-1 with TRBJ2-3; a weak D match, TRBD2 (6 bases). Trimming shortened V by 1 base and J by 3 bases, and 12 bases separated the two germline ends. The length of the CDR3 is 15 residues. CDR1 is SGHRS, CDR2 YFSETQ, per germline. This chain's CDR3 is CASSLRGVETDTQYF. CDR3 in DNA: TGCGCCAGCAGCTTGCGCGGGGTTGAAACAGATACGCAGTATTTT.

This clone was picked up one time. The gene calls are TRBV9 and TRBJ2-1, with a weak D call TRBD2 (5 bases). The V and J ends lost 2 bases and 5 bases respectively, with 17 bases between them. Germline CDR1 reads SGDLS; CDR2 reads YYNGEE. The CDR3 spans 16 residues. The CDR3 here is CASSVFFTGLDNEQFF. The CDR3 region has the DNA TGTGCCAGCAGCGTTTTCTTTACGGGGTTGGACAATGAGCAGTTCTTC.

This chain uses TRBV9 with TRBJ2-1; 10 positions agree with TRBD2. The CDR3 sequence is 17 residues long. Germline lookup yields CDR1 SGDLS and CDR2 YYNGEE. V was clipped by 0 bases and J by 7 bases; unmatched bases: 10. In DNA, the CDR3 is TGTGCCAGCAGCGTAGATGGGCTAGCGGGAGTTCTGAATGAGCAGTTCTTC. Residues: CASSVDGLAGVLNEQFF.

V gene TRBV5-4 combines with J gene TRBJ1-3; no reliable D call. V lost 0 bases to trimming and J lost 6 bases, with 13 bases between them. CDR1 and CDR2 (germline): SGHNT, YYREEE (reference sequence). CDR3 length: 15 amino acids. The DNA of the CDR3 is TGTGCCAGCAGCTTGGAGGGCTGGGGTGAAAACACCATATATTTT. This translates into CASSLEGWGENTIYF.

This clone was picked up one time. J is TRBJ1-5 and V is TRBV19; D unresolved. CDR3 length: 15 residues. V was shortened by 0 bases and J by 7 bases, with 13 bases between the two germline ends. Germline CDR1 is LNHDA and CDR2 is SQIVND (reference sequence). The CDR3 coding sequence is TGTGCCAGTAGTATAGATATGGCCAGAAGACAGCCCCAGCATTTT. Protein product: CASSIDMARRQPQHF.

V and J are TRBV7-9 and TRBJ2-7, with a tentative D call TRBD1 (6 bases). CDR3 length equals 15 residues. From germline, CDR1 is SEHNR and CDR2 FQNEAQ (reference sequence). The V end was cut by 5 bases, the J end by 0 bases, with 14 bases between. The CDR3 spells CASSPQGPFSYEQYF. CDR3 sequence (DNA): TGTGCCAGCAGCCCCCAGGGGCCCTTCTCCTACGAGCAGTACTTC.

This chain uses TRBV9 with TRBJ2-1; 14 nucleotides match TRBD2. The CDR3 spans 18 residues. Germline CDR1 and CDR2: SGDLS and YYNGEE. J gave up 8 bases and V 4 bases, and 14 bases lay outside the gene matches. The CDR3 spells CASSPWTSGRPSFHEQFF. DNA of the CDR3: TGTGCCAGCAGCCCCTGGACTAGCGGGAGGCCCTCTTTCCATGAGCAGTTCTTC. Variable domain in full (rest from reference TRBV9 and TRBJ2-1): DSGVTQTPKHLITATGQRVTLRCSPRSGDLSVYWYQQSLDQGLQFLIQYYNGEERAKGNILERFSAQQFPDLHSELNLSSLELGDSALYFCASSPWTSGRPSFHEQFFGPGTRLTVL.

This chain links TRBV7-2 with TRBJ2-5; no firm D call. Germline CDR1 and CDR2: SGHTA and FQGNSA. The CDR3 is 11 amino acids. V lost 8 bases and J lost 0, with 4 bases in between. The CDR3 DNA sequence: TGTGCCAGCGAAGACCAAGAGACCCAGTACTTC. It specifies CASEDQETQYF.

The chain links TRBV5-1 to TRBJ1-1; D call uncertain. The CDR3 is made up of 13 amino acids. Trimming left V 2 bases short and J 0 bases short, with 5 bases between. Per germline, CDR1 SGHRS and CDR2 YFSETQ. For the CDR3, the DNA is TGCGCCAGCAGCTTTGGGATGAACACTGAAGCTTTCTTT. It specifies CASSFGMNTEAFF.